Listed below are T cell receptor beta chains from one sample, sequenced in a study of T cells in tumors after PD-1 blockade. Sequenced by immunoSEQ multiplex PCR; TCRdb stores in-frame clones only, minus some. The table records roughly 48,000 clones, roughly 80% of them present only once. Sequencing used PBMCs, obtained before anti-PD-1 treatment. The receptors were sampled from a human donor with basal cell carcinoma. The CDR3 runs from the conserved cysteine through the conserved F or W. Each record gives: D gene, V gene, clone size, J gene, CDR3 protein, CDR3 DNA. D genes are given only for firm matches. Size values are once, few and many counts, or a class for expanded clones, and some rows have none.

TRBD2	TRBV4-1	NA	TRBJ2-7	CASSQPRGGSYEQYF	TGCGCCAGCAGCCAGCCGCGCGGGGGTTCCTACGAGCAGTACTTC
NA	TRBV7-8	NA	TRBJ1-5	CASSLDGGSNQPQHF	TGTGCCAGCAGCTTAGATGGGGGTAGCAATCAGCCCCAGCATTTT
NA	TRBV10-3	NA	TRBJ1-5	CASLEGLGGNQPQHF	TGTGCCAGTTTAGAGGGCCTCGGAGGTAATCAGCCCCAGCATTTT
NA	TRBV5-6	NA	TRBJ1-3	CASSSSFTATGNTIYF	TGTGCCAGCAGTTCCTCCTTCACAGCTACTGGAAACACCATATATTTT
TRBD1	TRBV28	NA	TRBJ2-7	CASSNPGQGVLSYEQYF	TGTGCCAGCAGTAACCCGGGGCAGGGGGTTCTGTCCTACGAGCAGTACTTC
TRBD2	TRBV10-3	NA	TRBJ2-7	CAIRPGLARSEQYF	TGTGCCATCAGGCCGGGACTAGCGAGATCCGAGCAGTACTTC
NA	TRBV6-4	NA	TRBJ2-6	CASSDRPSSGANVLTF	TGTGCCAGCAGTGACCGACCAAGCTCTGGGGCCAACGTCCTGACTTTC
TRBD1	TRBV9	once	TRBJ2-7	CASSVDVWDRDYEQYF	TGTGCCAGCAGCGTAGACGTGTGGGACAGGGATTACGAGCAGTACTTC
TRBD1	TRBV5-1	NA	TRBJ2-3	CASSQDRVADTQYF	TGCGCCAGCAGCCAGGACAGGGTCGCAGATACGCAGTATTTT
NA	TRBV30	NA	TRBJ2-7	CAWSIGGYEQYF	TGTGCCTGGAGTATAGGGGGCTACGAGCAGTACTTC
NA	TRBV2	NA	TRBJ2-1	CASSPDLGGSHNEQFF	TGTGCCAGCAGCCCAGACTTAGGCGGGTCCCACAATGAGCAGTTCTTC
TRBD2	TRBV3-1/TRBV3-2	NA	TRBJ2-5	CASSQAALAGAGSQYF	TGTGCCAGCAGCCAAGCCGCTCTAGCGGGGGCGGGGTCCCAGTACTTC
TRBD1	TRBV5-6	NA	TRBJ1-4	CASSSQGGRTNEKLFF	TGTGCCAGCAGCTCCCAGGGGGGGAGAACTAATGAAAAACTGTTTTTT
TRBD2	TRBV2	few	TRBJ2-7	CASSKTGGGTYEQYF	TGTGCCAGCAGTAAAACTGGCGGGGGTACCTACGAGCAGTACTTC
NA	TRBV7-8	NA	TRBJ2-5	CASSLGRQDTKYF	TGTGCCAGCAGCTTAGGTAGACAGGATACCAAGTACTTC
TRBD2	TRBV7-8	NA	TRBJ2-5	CASSSLRGEQETQYF	TGTGCCAGCAGCTCCCTCCGGGGGGAACAAGAGACCCAGTACTTC
NA	TRBV19	NA	TRBJ1-1	CASSKVGDTEAFF	TGTGCCAGTAGTAAGGTAGGGGACACTGAAGCTTTCTTT
NA	TRBV13	NA	TRBJ2-7	CASSLGTLSYEQYF	TGTGCCAGCAGCTTAGGAACACTATCCTACGAGCAGTACTTC
NA	TRBV7-9	once	TRBJ2-3	CASSSGTDTQYF	TGTGCCAGCAGCTCCGGGACAGATACGCAGTATTTT
NA	TRBV19	NA	TRBJ1-5	CASRDLLNNQPQHF	TGTGCCAGTCGGGATTTATTAAACAATCAGCCCCAGCATTTT
TRBD1	TRBV10-2	NA	TRBJ2-7	CASSEVIGTARAPPTYEQYF	TGCGCCAGCAGTGAGGTAATTGGGACAGCAAGGGCCCCCCCCACCTACGAGCAGTACTTC
NA	TRBV19	few	TRBJ2-4	CASSLGLGQYF	TGTGCCAGTAGCCTAGGGCTGGGTCAGTACTTC
NA	TRBV6-6	NA	TRBJ2-7	CASSYSKGGSTEQYF	TGTGCCAGCAGTTACTCGAAGGGAGGTAGTACGGAGCAGTACTTC
NA	TRBV2	NA	TRBJ1-1	CASSEQGQVNTEAFF	TGTGCCAGCAGTGAGCAGGGTCAAGTGAACACTGAAGCTTTCTTT
NA	TRBV2	NA	TRBJ2-7	CASISADSYEQYF	TGTGCCAGCATCTCTGCCGACTCCTACGAGCAGTACTTC
NA	TRBV29-1	few	TRBJ1-4	CSVQVPGEKLFF	TGCAGCGTCCAGGTACCAGGTGAAAAACTGTTTTTT
NA	TRBV6-6	NA	TRBJ1-4	CASSNVGRGNEKLFF	TGTGCCAGTTCGAACGTAGGACGCGGTAATGAAAAACTGTTTTTT
NA	TRBV12-3/TRBV12-4	NA	TRBJ1-5	CASSLPVGPQHF	TGTGCCAGCAGTTTACCGGTTGGGCCCCAGCATTTT
NA	TRBV4-2	few	TRBJ1-2	CASSQETGIEGYTF	TGTGCCAGCAGCCAAGAAACAGGGATAGAGGGCTACACCTTC
NA	TRBV11-3	few	TRBJ2-2	CASSLDGRATGELFF	TGTGCCAGCAGCTTAGATGGTCGGGCCACGGGGGAGCTGTTTTTT
TRBD2	TRBV19	NA	TRBJ2-1	CASSIALAGGWYNEQFF	TGTGCCAGTAGTATAGCACTAGCGGGGGGGTGGTACAATGAGCAGTTCTTC